This is a list of T cell receptor beta chains from one sample in a study of spatial heterogeneity in lung cancer. TCRdb independently ran MiXCR on the 5' RACE reads; one entry per CDR3 protein. The sample gives 39,000 or so distinct CDR3 sequences, about 10% of which show up once; 15% to 20% is in the top ten. The specimen was PBMCs, collected at follow-up. The source is a female donor with early-stage non-small cell lung cancer. Both conserved end residues are part of each CDR3. The D gene is left open where the match is weak.

D gene	CDR3 length	V gene	J gene	CDR3 protein
TRBD1	13	TRBV28	TRBJ2-7	CASQRQGNYEQYF
TRBD1	14	TRBV28	TRBJ2-7	CASYERGRVYEQYF
-	17	TRBV2	TRBJ1-1	CASSEAIVRQGGTEAFF
-	16	TRBV5-5	TRBJ1-1	CASSLEPDEWNTEAFF
-	15	TRBV7-2	TRBJ2-4	CASSLLSLDPPIQYF
-	14	TRBV20-1	TRBJ1-3	CSARRDNSGNTIYF
TRBD1	13	TRBV7-2	TRBJ1-2	CASSAGQGYGYTF
-	15	TRBV5-1	TRBJ1-3	CASSSPGTTGNTIYF
-	16	TRBV6-6	TRBJ2-7	CASSQPSGAGSYEQYF
-	16	TRBV9	TRBJ1-4	CASSAAAGSTNEKLFF
TRBD1	17	TRBV2	TRBJ2-1	CASNPHTPGQPYNEQFF
-	15	TRBV5-1	TRBJ2-1	CASSLDAGQHNEQFF
-	16	TRBV6-2/TRBV6-3	TRBJ2-7	CASSYETARTRGEQYF
TRBD1	16	TRBV9	TRBJ1-2	CASSAQGTGLNYGYTF
-	15	TRBV20-1	TRBJ1-5	CSARDEGASNQPQHF
-	12	TRBV29-1	TRBJ2-1	CSGFRAYNEQFF
-	15	TRBV5-1	TRBJ2-1	CASSWAGLADNEQFF
-	15	TRBV12-3/TRBV12-4	TRBJ1-4	CASSLGGRNNEKLFF
-	15	TRBV7-9	TRBJ1-1	CASSLFAGEGTEAFF
-	13	TRBV5-1	TRBJ1-1	CASSLGVNTEAFF
-	10	TRBV29-1	TRBJ1-1	CSVENLWQTF
-	11	TRBV7-2	TRBJ2-7	CASSLTVEQYF